The text below deals with one T cell receptor beta chain. TCRdb's copy holds only in-frame clones and misses some; the assay was immunoSEQ multiplex PCR. This table holds 5,600 or so clones, about half found once. This record belongs to a study of sequential checkpoint blockade in melanoma. The CDR3 runs 17 residues. CDR1 and CDR2 (germline): MGHDK, SYGVNS. V was trimmed by 1 base and J by 0 bases, leaving 15 bases between them. Stated treatment: randomized to nivolumab then ipilimumab (arm A) or the reverse (arm B). This receptor was identified in a human donor with melanoma. The rearrangement joins TRBV25-1 to TRBJ1-1; D ambiguous. The input for sequencing was CD8+ T cells sorted from blood (inferred from file names), taken from a patient given nivolumab and ipilimumab in sequence. In nucleotides, the CDR3 is TGTGCCAGCAGTGAATTCGAGGATGAGGGTATGAACACTGAAGCTTTCTTT. It yields the protein CASSEFEDEGMNTEAFF.